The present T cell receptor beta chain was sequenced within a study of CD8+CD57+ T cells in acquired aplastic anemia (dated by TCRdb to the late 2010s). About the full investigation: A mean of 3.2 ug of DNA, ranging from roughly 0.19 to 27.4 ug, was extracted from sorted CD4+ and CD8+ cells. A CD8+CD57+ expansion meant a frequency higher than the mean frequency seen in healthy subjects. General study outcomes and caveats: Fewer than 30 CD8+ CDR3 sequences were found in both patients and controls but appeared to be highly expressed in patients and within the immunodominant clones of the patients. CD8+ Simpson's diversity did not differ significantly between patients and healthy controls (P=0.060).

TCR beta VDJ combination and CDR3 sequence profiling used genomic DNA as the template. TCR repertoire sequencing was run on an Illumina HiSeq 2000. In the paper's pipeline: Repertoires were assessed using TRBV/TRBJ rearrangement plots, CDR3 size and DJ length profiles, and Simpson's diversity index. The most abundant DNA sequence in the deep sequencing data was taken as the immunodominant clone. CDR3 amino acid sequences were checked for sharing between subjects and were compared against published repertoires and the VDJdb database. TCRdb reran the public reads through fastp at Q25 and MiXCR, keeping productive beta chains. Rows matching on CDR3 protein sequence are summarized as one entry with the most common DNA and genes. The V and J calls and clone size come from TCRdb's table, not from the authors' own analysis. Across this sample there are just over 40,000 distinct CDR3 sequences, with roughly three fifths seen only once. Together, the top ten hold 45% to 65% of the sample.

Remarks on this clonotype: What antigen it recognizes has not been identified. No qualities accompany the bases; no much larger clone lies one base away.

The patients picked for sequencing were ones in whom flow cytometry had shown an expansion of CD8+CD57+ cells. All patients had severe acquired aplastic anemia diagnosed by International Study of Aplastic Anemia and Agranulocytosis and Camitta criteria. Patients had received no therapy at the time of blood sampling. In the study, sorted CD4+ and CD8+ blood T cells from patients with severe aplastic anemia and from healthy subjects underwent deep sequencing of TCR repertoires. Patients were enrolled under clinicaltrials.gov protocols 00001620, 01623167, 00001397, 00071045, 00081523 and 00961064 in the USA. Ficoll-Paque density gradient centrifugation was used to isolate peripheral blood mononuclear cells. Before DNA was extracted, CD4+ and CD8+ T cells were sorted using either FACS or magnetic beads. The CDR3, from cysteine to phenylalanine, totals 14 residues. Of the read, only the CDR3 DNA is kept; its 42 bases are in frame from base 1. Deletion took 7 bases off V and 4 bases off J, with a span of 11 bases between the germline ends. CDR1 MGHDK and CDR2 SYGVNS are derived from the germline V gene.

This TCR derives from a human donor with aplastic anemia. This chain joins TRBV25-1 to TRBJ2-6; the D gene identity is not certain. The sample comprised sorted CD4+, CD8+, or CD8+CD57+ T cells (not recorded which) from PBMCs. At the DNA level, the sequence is TGTGCCAGCACGACATGGAAGGGGGCCAACGTCCTGACTTTC. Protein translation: CASTTWKGANVLTF.